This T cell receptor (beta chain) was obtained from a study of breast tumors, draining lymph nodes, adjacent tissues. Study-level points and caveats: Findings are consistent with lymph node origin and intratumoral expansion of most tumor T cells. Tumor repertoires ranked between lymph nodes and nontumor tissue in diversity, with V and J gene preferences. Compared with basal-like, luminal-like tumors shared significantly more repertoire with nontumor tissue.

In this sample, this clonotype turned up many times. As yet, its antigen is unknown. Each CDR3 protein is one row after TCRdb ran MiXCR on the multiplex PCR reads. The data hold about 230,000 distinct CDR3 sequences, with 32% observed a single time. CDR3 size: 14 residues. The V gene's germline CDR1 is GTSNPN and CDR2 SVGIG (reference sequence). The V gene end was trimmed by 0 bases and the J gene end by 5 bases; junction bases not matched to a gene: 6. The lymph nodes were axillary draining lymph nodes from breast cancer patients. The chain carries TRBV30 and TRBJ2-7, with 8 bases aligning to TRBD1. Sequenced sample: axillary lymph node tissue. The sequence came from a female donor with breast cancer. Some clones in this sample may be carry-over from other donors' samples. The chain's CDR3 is CAWSVGRGLDEQYF. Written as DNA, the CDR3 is TGTGCCTGGAGTGTGGGCAGGGGGCTAGACGAGCAGTACTTC.